These 14 T cell receptor beta chains were all obtained from the same sample, sequenced in a study of cytomegalovirus exposure and HLA in healthy donors. Profiled with immunoSEQ multiplex PCR; TCRdb holds only in-frame clones, not every one. This sample has around 74,000 clones, with approximately 86% found just once. Sequencing was performed on PBMCs. These receptor sequences come from a man aged 25-45 years in good health and CMV-seronegative.

The V call is TRBV7-2, the J call TRBJ1-5, with D maybe TRBD1 (5 bases). Germline V lookup: CDR1 SGHTA, CDR2 FQGNSA. CDR3 length: 16 amino acids. V lost 0 bases and J lost 1, with 10 bases in between. CDR3: CASSLAQGRSNQPQHF. In nucleotides, the CDR3 is TGTGCCAGCAGCTTAGCGCAGGGAAGAAGCAATCAGCCCCAGCATTTT.

V and J are TRBV7-2 and TRBJ2-1, with D tentatively TRBD1 (6 bases). With 5 bases removed from V and 0 bases from J, the gap between germline ends came to 11 bases. The CDR3 extends over 15 amino acids. Looked up from germline, CDR1 is SGHTA and CDR2 is FQGNSA. The CDR3 sequence: CASSRGHNSYNEQFF. In DNA, the CDR3 is TGTGCCAGCAGCCGGGGACACAACTCCTACAATGAGCAGTTCTTC.

The rearrangement links TRBV7-2 to TRBJ1-2; D is unresolved. Germline V gives CDR1 SGHTA, CDR2 FQGNSA. The V gene lost 5 bases and the J gene lost 4 bases, with 14 bases spanning the gap. The CDR3 contains 14 residues. CDR3 nucleotides: TGTGCCAGCAGCCGCTCCACCAATAGCTATGGCTACACCTTC. Its translation is CASSRSTNSYGYTF.

This clone turned up a few times. The CDR3, as DNA: TGCGCCAGCAGCCCGGTACGGGGAGGTTCTAACTATGGCTACACCTTC. Protein: CASSPVRGGSNYGYTF. The rearrangement joins TRBV5-1 to TRBJ1-2; no clear D. Deletions cut 4 bases from V and 0 bases from J, with 16 bases between. The length of the CDR3 is 16 residues. From germline, CDR1 is SGHRS and CDR2 YFSETQ.

This clone was seen a handful of times. The chain combines TRBV7-2 with TRBJ2-7; 7 bases are a match to TRBD1. The CDR3 spans 13 residues. J was trimmed by 4 bases and V by 4 bases; bases with no gene match: 4. The germline gives CDR1 SGHTA, CDR2 FQGNSA. CDR3 in DNA: TGTGCCAGCAGCTCTACAGGGGTGTACGAGCAGTACTTC. Its translation is CASSSTGVYEQYF.

This clone has a handful of counts. V is TRBV19 and J is TRBJ1-3; the D gene is possibly TRBD1 (6 bases). The CDR3 runs 14 residues. The ends were cut back, 8 bases at V and 3 bases at J, with 14 bases in the middle. The germline CDR1 and CDR2 sequences are LNHDA and SQIVND (reference sequence). CDR3 loop: CASRNTGLGNTIYF. DNA of the CDR3: TGTGCCAGTCGGAATACAGGGCTTGGAAACACCATATATTTT.

The rearrangement links TRBV12-5 to TRBJ1-2; TRBD1 agrees at 8 bases. The V and J ends lost 3 bases and 1 base, in that order; junction bases with no gene match: 4. In germline, CDR1 is LGHNT, CDR2 FRNRAP. The CDR3 has 15 residues. CDR3: CASGFTGGFNYGYTF. The CDR3 coding sequence is TGTGCTAGTGGTTTTACAGGGGGTTTTAACTATGGCTACACCTTC.

The rearrangement uses TRBV6-5 and TRBJ1-2, with 8 nucleotides matching TRBD1. Per the germline V gene, CDR1 is MNHEY and CDR2 is SVGAGI. The V gene end was trimmed by 5 bases and the J gene end by 3 bases; junction bases not matched to a gene: 5. The CDR3 sequence is 14 residues long. The CDR3 DNA reads as TGTGCCAGCAGTCGCGACAGGGGACACTATGGCTACACCTTC. Residues: CASSRDRGHYGYTF.

V is TRBV7-9 and J is TRBJ2-5, with a possible D match to TRBD1 (5 bases). Germline lookup yields CDR1 SEHNR and CDR2 FQNEAQ (reference sequence). The CDR3 is made up of 11 amino acids. Trimming shortened V by 4 bases and J by 5 bases, and 5 bases separated the two germline ends. The CDR3 DNA is TGTGCCAGCAGCTCAGGGGAGACCCAGTACTTC. Translated: CASSSGETQYF.

The V gene is TRBV30, the J gene TRBJ2-7; 7 bases align to TRBD2. The CDR3 has 15 residues. Germline V gives CDR1 GTSNPN, CDR2 SVGIG (reference sequence). The V segment lost 2 bases and the J segment 4 bases; nucleotides outside the gene matches: 11. CDR3 region: CAWSPRLADSYEQYV. The CDR3, as DNA: TGTGCCTGGAGTCCCAGGCTAGCGGATTCTTACGAGCAGTACGTC.

The chain uses TRBV28 and TRBJ2-3, with no clear D. Trimming stripped 0 bases from V and 2 bases from J, with 6 bases between. CDR1 and CDR2 (germline): MDHEN, SYDVKM. The CDR3 spans 14 residues. CDR3 sequence: CASSLWQDTDTQYF. The CDR3 DNA sequence: TGTGCCAGCAGTTTATGGCAGGACACAGATACGCAGTATTTT.

V and J are TRBV28 and TRBJ2-7; TRBD1 agrees at 9 bases. J was trimmed by 6 bases and V by 6 bases; bases with no gene match: 6. In germline, CDR1 is MDHEN, CDR2 SYDVKM. The CDR3 runs to 13 residues. CDR3 nucleotides: TGTGCCAGCAGGGATCGGACAGGGGCCGAGCAGTACGTC. Protein: CASRDRTGAEQYV.

This clone turned up a few times. This chain links TRBV4-3 with TRBJ1-2; 9 bases line up with TRBD1. The V segment lost 0 bases and the J segment 4 bases; nucleotides outside the gene matches: 0. CDR1 is LGHNA, CDR2 YSLEER, per germline. The CDR3 is made up of 14 amino acids. Written as DNA, the CDR3 is TGCGCCAGCAGCCAAGAGGACAGGGGCTATGGCTACACCTTC. It encodes CASSQEDRGYGYTF.

In nucleotides, the CDR3 is TGTGCCAGCAGCTTTGTTAGCGGGACTGGCACAGATACGCAGTATTTT. Residues: CASSFVSGTGTDTQYF. The chain combines TRBV7-8 with TRBJ2-3; 8 bases map to TRBD2. The CDR3 is 16 amino acids. The germline V gene encodes CDR1 SGHVS and CDR2 FQNEAQ. Unmatched junction bases numbered 6, after V lost 3 bases and J lost 1 base.